Below are 13 T cell receptor beta chains sequenced from a single sample in a study of blood T cells in healthy people across ages (dated by TCRdb to between 2014 and 2016). Library prep was done by 5' RACE. The instrument was an Illumina HiSeq 2500. The second PCR ran for about 7 to 11 cycles and used a J-beta primer mix along with a sample-barcoded 5' primer. TCRdb itself trimmed the public reads at Q25 with fastp, ran MiXCR and retained productive beta chains. Entries are consolidated by CDR3 protein sequence, retaining the most common genes and DNA. Here the sample has 800,000 to 950,000 distinct CDR3 sequences; 25% to 35% occur a single time. The ten largest clones add up to more than 8.5% of the sample. These sequences were also reported in another study, on T cells of mothers and their children.

Sequencing was done on a sample of blood. The receptors come from a woman aged 40 to 55 in good health.

The chain recombines TRBV5-1 with TRBJ2-7; 9 bases line up with TRBD2. The germline gives CDR1 SGHRS, CDR2 YFSETQ. The CDR3 is made up of 16 amino acids. V lost 0 bases to trimming and J lost 1 base; unmatched junction nucleotides: 5. CDR3 residues: CASSLETSGQSYEQYF. The CDR3 bases are TGCGCCAGCAGCTTGGAAACTAGCGGGCAGTCCTACGAGCAGTACTTC. The full variable domain, with the rest looked up from reference TRBV5-1 and TRBJ2-7, is KAGVTQTPRYLIKTRGQQVTLSCSPISGHRSVSWYQQTPGQGLQFLFEYFSETQRNKGNFPGRFSGRQFSNSRSEMNVSTLELGDSALYLCASSLETSGQSYEQYFGPGTRLTVT.

V is TRBV3-1 and J is TRBJ2-7, with D tentatively TRBD1 (5 bases). CDR1 and CDR2 from the germline V gene are LGHDT and YNNKEL (reference sequence). This CDR3 has 15 amino acids. V lost 1 base to trimming and J lost 0 bases, with 10 bases between them. The CDR3 DNA reads TGTGCCAGCAGCCAAGGACAGCAGGTCTCCTACGAGCAGTACTTC. Its translation is CASSQGQQVSYEQYF.

This clonotype has only a few counts. The chain has TRBV20-1 and TRBJ2-1; D gene ambiguous. Germline V gives CDR1 DFQATT, CDR2 SNEGSKA (reference sequence). V lost 0 bases and J lost 3, with 6 bases in between. The CDR3 is made up of 13 amino acids. The CDR3 nucleotides are TGCAGTGCTAGAGATTGGGACTACAATGAGCAGTTCTTC. Translation: CSARDWDYNEQFF.

J is TRBJ1-2 and V is TRBV28, with TRBD1 as a possible D gene (6 bases). Trimming took off 7 bases at V and 4 bases at J, with 13 bases between the two ends. This CDR3 region has 13 residues. Germline values: CDR1 MDHEN, CDR2 SYDVKM. The CDR3 is CASTIGQLYGYTF. CDR3 sequence (DNA): TGTGCCAGCACTATAGGACAGCTCTATGGCTACACCTTC.

This clonotype was observed a few times. The CDR3 protein is CASSPMSTGELFF. The CDR3 DNA reads TGTGCCAGCTCACCCATGAGCACCGGGGAGCTGTTTTTT. The rearrangement links TRBV18 to TRBJ2-2; no definite D call. The CDR3 extends over 13 amino acids. The V and J ends lost 3 bases and 4 bases respectively, with 6 bases between them. CDR1 is KGHSH and CDR2 is LQKENI in the germline V gene.

In its sample, this clonotype was seen a few times. This chain connects TRBV20-1 to TRBJ2-7; a possible D gene is TRBD1 (5 bases). Trimming took 6 bases from V and 3 from J, leaving 12 bases between them. The CDR3 totals 12 residues. Germline V gene lookup returns CDR1 DFQATT and CDR2 SNEGSKA (reference sequence). The chain's CDR3 is CSAMTAFYEQYF. Written as DNA, the CDR3 is TGCAGTGCCATGACAGCTTTCTACGAGCAGTACTTC.

This clonotype has just a few counts. CDR3 protein: CSARVPGQSYEQYF. CDR3 coding DNA: TGCAGTGCTAGAGTCCCGGGACAATCCTACGAGCAGTACTTC. V is TRBV20-1 and J is TRBJ2-7; TRBD1 is a possible D gene (6 bases). The CDR3 runs 14 residues. Trimming took off 1 base at V and 1 base at J, with 11 bases between the two ends. Germline assignment: CDR1 DFQATT and CDR2 SNEGSKA (reference sequence).

In this sample, this clonotype turned up a few times. J is TRBJ2-7 and V is TRBV28; the D call may be TRBD1 or TRBD2 (6 bases each). Germline CDR1 MDHEN, CDR2 SYDVKM. V dropped 6 bases and J dropped 0 bases, with 15 bases sitting between them. The CDR3 has 15 residues. CDR3 sequence reads: CASSLGAGFSYEQYF. The CDR3 nucleotides read TGTGCCAGCAGCCTGGGGGCGGGGTTCTCCTACGAGCAGTACTTC. The complete variable domain, with remaining parts taken from reference TRBV28 and TRBJ2-7, reads DVKVTQSSRYLVKRTGEKVFLECVQDMDHENMFWYRQDPGLGLRLIYFSYDVKMKEKGDIPEGYSVSREKKERFSLILESASTNQTSMYLCASSLGAGFSYEQYFGPGTRLTVT.

J is TRBJ2-1 and V is TRBV5-5, with 8 bases fitting TRBD2. CDR1 SGHKS and CDR2 YYEKEE come from the germline V gene (reference sequence). J lost 4 bases, V lost 4 bases, and 7 bases had no gene match. The CDR3 runs 15 residues. The CDR3 loop reads CASSELLAVYNEQFF. The CDR3, as DNA: TGTGCCAGCAGCGAACTACTAGCGGTATACAATGAGCAGTTCTTC.

This clonotype was seen a handful of times. The V call is TRBV30, the J call TRBJ1-6; TRBD1 matches 9 bases. The ends lost 3 bases at V and 8 bases at J; junction bases unmatched: 2. The CDR3 covers 13 residues. The germline gives CDR1 GTSNPN, CDR2 SVGIG (reference sequence). CDR3 sequence (DNA): TGTGCCTGGAGGGACAGGGGCTATTCACCCCTCCACTTT. Translated, it gives CAWRDRGYSPLHF.

This clonotype was picked up a small number of times. The gene calls are TRBV7-2 and TRBJ2-3; perhaps TRBD1 as D (5 bases). Trimming left V 2 bases short and J 3 bases short, with 9 bases between. Germline CDR1 is SGHTA and CDR2 is FQGNSA. The CDR3 runs to 14 residues. The CDR3 protein is CASSLKGYTDTQYF. CDR3 nucleotides: TGTGCCAGCAGCTTAAAGGGGTATACAGATACGCAGTATTTT.

On this clonotype itself: Being one base from a much bigger clone, this may be a read error. The genes are TRBV20-1 and TRBJ2-1, with TRBD2 matching 7 bases. From germline, CDR1 is DFQATT and CDR2 SNEGSKA (reference sequence). The CDR3 runs to 17 residues. CDR3 in amino acids: CGAPMSTRGVVANEQFF. In DNA form, the CDR3 reads TGCGGTGCGCCAATGTCAACTCGGGGGGTTGTTGCCAATGAGCAGTTCTTC.

This clonotype was seen a few times. A much bigger clone sits one base away, suggesting this may be a read error. The CDR3 sequence: CASSPYAPYEQYF. Written as DNA, the CDR3 is TGTGCCAGCAGCCCATACGCTCCGTACGAGCAGTACTTC. This chain connects TRBV7-2 to TRBJ2-7, with D uncertain. This CDR3 is built from 13 residues. Trimming removed 5 bases from V and 4 bases from J, with 12 bases in between. Germline assignment: CDR1 SGHTA and CDR2 FQGNSA.